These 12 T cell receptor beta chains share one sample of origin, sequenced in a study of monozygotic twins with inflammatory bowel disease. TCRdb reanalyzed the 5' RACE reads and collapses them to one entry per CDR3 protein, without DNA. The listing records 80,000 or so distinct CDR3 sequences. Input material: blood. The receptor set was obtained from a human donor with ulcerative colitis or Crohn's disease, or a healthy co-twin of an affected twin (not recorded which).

The CDR3 is CASSIGTGETNYGYTF. The rearrangement links TRBV7-9 to TRBJ1-2; TCRdb names TRBD1, which stays unverified in the absence of DNA. CDR1 and CDR2 (germline): SEHNR, FQNEAQ (reference sequence). The CDR3 spans 16 residues.

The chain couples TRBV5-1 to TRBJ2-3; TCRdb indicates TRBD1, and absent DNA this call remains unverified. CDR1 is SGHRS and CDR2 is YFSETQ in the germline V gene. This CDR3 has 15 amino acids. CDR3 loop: CASSYGQGGTDTQYF. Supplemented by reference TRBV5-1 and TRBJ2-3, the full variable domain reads KAGVTQTPRYLIKTRGQQVTLSCSPISGHRSVSWYQQTPGQGLQFLFEYFSETQRNKGNFPGRFSGRQFSNSRSEMNVSTLELGDSALYLCASSYGQGGTDTQYFGPGTRLTVL.

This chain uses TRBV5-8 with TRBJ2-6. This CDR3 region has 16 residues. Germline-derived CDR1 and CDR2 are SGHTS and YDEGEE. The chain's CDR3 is CASSLVSHSGANVLTF.

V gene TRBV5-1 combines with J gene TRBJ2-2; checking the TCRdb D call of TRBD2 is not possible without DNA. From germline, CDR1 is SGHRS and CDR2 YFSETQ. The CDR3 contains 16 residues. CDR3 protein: CASSSSGGAPTGELFF.

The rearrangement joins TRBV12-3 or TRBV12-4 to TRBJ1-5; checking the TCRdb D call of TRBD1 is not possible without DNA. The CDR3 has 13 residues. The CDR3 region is CASSGQIDQPQHF.

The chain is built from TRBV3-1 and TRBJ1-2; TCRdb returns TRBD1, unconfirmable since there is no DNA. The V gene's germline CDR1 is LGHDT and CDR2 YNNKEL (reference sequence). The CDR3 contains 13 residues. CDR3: CASNRQGFYGYTF.

Here the CDR3 reads CASSPGLAGGPYNEQFF. The gene calls are TRBV5-1 and TRBJ2-1; TCRdb returns TRBD2, unconfirmable since there is no DNA. This CDR3 is 17 amino acids long. Germline CDR1 is SGHRS and CDR2 is YFSETQ.

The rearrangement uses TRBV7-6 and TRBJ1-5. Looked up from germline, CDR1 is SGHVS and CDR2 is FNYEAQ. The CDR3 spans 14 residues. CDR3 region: CASSLAGYNQPQHF.

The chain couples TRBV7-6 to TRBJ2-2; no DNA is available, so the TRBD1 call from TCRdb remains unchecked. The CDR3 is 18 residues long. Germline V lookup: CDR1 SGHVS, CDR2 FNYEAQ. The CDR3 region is CASSLGLGQGTNTGELFF.

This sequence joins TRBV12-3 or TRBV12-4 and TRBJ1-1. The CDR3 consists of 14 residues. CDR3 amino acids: CASTFGKKNTEAFF.

The CDR3 loop is CASSDEGGRDEAFF. This chain uses TRBV6-1 with TRBJ1-1. Per the germline V gene, CDR1 is MNHNS and CDR2 is SASEGT. The CDR3 has 14 residues.

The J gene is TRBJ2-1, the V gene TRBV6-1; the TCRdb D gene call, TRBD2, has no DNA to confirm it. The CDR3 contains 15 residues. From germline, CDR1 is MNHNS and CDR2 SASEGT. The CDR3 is CASSEYPSGAGEQFF.